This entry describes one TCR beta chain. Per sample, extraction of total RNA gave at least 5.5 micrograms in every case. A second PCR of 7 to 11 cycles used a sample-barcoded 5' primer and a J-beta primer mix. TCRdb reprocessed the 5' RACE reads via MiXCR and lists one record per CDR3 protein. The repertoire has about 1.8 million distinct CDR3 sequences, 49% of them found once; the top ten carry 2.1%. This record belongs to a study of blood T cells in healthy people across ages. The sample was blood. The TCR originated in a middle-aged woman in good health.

The CDR3 nucleotides read TGTGCCAGCAGCTCCCGGATTGGCGGGGGACGCACAGATACGCAGTATTTT. Residues: CASSSRIGGGRTDTQYF. The gene calls are TRBV7-2 and TRBJ2-3; 7 positions agree with TRBD2. The ends lost 4 bases at V and 1 base at J; junction bases unmatched: 11. This CDR3 has 17 residues. Germline CDR1 reads SGHTA; CDR2 reads FQGNSA.